This T cell receptor beta chain appears in the sequencing data of a study of T cells in Graves' hyperthyroidism and ophthalmopathy. Uncontrolled infection, other autoimmune disease, pregnancy or lactation disqualified patients from enrolment. Orbital computed tomography and thyroid ultrasound, together with serum TRAb and thyroxine and clinical symptoms, were used for diagnoses. From 8.5 to 10 ml of fresh peripheral blood, PBMCs were isolated. Findings and caveats of the study: Most clonotypes expanded in the thyroid (above 0.001) were also present in blood.

Amplification of TCR beta CDR3 regions was performed using RNA transcripts as template. HTBI primers were the set used in a first-round RT-PCR of the TCR CDR3. TCRdb itself ran the multiplex PCR reads through MiXCR, one entry per CDR3 protein. The sample holds about 480,000 distinct CDR3 sequences, approximately 15% seen once. Note on this clonotype: Its matching antigen is unknown.

The sequence came from a woman aged 18 to 35 with Graves' hyperthyroidism. The sample consisted of blood.

The CDR3 here is CASRETGGRRGYTF. The CDR3 coding sequence is TGTGCCAGCAGAGAAACAGGGGGCAGGCGGGGCTACACCTTC. V gene TRBV6-1 combines with J gene TRBJ1-2, with 9 positions matching TRBD1. The germline CDR1 and CDR2 sequences are MNHNS and SASEGT. Trimming took 6 bases from V and 8 from J; bases not matched to a gene: 10. The length of the CDR3 is 14 residues.